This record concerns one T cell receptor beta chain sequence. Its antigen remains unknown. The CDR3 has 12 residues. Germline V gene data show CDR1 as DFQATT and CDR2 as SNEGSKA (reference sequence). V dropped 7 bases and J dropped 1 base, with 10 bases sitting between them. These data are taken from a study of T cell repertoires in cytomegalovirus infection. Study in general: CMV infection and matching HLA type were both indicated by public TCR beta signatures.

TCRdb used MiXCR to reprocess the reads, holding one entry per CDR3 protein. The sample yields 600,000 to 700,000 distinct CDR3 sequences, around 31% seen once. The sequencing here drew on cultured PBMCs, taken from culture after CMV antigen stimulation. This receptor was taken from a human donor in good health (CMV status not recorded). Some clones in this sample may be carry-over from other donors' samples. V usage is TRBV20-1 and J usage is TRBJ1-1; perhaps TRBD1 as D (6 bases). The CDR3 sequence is CSVATGNTEAFF. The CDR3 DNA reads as TGCAGTGTCGCGACAGGGAACACTGAAGCTTTCTTT.